This T cell receptor (beta chain) was recovered during a study of blood T cell repertoires in COVID-19. Study in general: COVID-19 samples, acute and convalescent, were from the United States, Italy and Spain. Nucleic acid was either cDNA or gDNA, and it came from T cells, B-cell-depleted T cells, or PBMCs.

This clone was observed a handful of times. In the study's own analysis: By means of reference gene primer amplification, nucleated cell counts were estimated. The assay was immunoSEQ multiplex PCR, and TCRdb's table has in-frame clones only and misses some. V and J calls plus clone size are reproduced from that table; the DNA served to infer D and trimming. The data show about 200,000 clones, with approximately 81% seen just once and 4.5% to 5% held by the top ten. CDR1 is LNHDA and CDR2 is SQIVND in the germline V gene (reference sequence). V lost 3 bases, J lost 8 bases, and 4 bases stayed unmatched. The CDR3 has 14 amino acids.

The sequence came from a woman at least 80 years old with acute or convalescent COVID-19. V is TRBV19 and J is TRBJ2-3, with 11 positions matching TRBD1. The specimen sequenced was peripheral blood. The DNA of the CDR3 is TGTGCCAGTAGTATCGGGACAGGGGGAGGTACGCAGTATTTT. This gives the protein CASSIGTGGGTQYF.